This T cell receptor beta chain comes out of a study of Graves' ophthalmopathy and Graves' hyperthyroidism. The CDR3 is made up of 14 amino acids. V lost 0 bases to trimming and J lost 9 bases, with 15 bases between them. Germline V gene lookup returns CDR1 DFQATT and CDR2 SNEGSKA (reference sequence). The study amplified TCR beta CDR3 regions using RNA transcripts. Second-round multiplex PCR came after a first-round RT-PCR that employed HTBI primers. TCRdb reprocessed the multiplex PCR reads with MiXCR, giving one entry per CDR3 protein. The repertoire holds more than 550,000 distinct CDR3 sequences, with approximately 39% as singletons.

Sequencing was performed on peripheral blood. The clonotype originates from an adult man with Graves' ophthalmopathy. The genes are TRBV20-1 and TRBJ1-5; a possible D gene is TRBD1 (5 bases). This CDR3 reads CSAREGDYGVPQHF. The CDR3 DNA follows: TGCAGTGCTAGAGAGGGGGACTATGGGGTGCCCCAGCATTTT.